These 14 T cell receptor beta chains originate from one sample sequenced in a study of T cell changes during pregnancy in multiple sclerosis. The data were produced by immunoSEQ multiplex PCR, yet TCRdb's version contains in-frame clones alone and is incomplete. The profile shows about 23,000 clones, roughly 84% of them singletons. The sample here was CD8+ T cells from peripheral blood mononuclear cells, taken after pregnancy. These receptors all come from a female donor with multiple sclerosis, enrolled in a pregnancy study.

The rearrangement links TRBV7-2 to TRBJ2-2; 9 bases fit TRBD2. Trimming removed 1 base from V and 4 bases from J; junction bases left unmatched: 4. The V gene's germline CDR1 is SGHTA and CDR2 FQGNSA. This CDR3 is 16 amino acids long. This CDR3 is CASSLEGGRATGELFF. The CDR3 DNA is TGTGCCAGCAGCTTAGAGGGCGGGAGGGCCACCGGGGAGCTGTTTTTT.

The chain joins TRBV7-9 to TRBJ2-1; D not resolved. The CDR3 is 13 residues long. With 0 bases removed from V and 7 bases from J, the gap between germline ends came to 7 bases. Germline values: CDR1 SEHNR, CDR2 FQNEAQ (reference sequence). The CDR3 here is CASSLAPGNEQFF. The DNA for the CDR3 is TGTGCCAGCAGCTTAGCCCCCGGGAATGAGCAGTTCTTC.

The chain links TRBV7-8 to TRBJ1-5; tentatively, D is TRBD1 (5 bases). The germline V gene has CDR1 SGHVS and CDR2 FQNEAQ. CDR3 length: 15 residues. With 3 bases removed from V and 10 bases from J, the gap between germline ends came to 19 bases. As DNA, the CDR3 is TGTGCCAGCAGCTTTCAGGGCGGGGGTCTTCACCCCCAGCATTTT. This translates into CASSFQGGGLHPQHF. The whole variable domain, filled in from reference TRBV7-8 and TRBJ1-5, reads GAGVSQSPRYKVAKRGQDVALRCDPISGHVSLFWYQQALGQGPEFLTYFQNEAQLDKSGLPSDRFFAERPEGSVSTLKIQRTQQEDSAVYLCASSFQGGGLHPQHFGDGTRLSIL.

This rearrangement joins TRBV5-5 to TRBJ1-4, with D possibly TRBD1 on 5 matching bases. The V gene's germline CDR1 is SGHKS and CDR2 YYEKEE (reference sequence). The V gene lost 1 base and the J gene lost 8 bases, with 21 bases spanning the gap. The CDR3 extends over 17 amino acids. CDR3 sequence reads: CASSLWGGTAGGEKLFF. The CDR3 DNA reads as TGTGCCAGCAGCTTGTGGGGGGGAACGGCAGGAGGAGAAAAACTGTTTTTT. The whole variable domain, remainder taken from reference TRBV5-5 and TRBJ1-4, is DAGVTQSPTHLIKTRGQQVTLRCSPISGHKSVSWYQQVLGQGPQFIFQYYEKEERGRGNFPDRFSARQFPNYSSELNVNALLLGDSALYLCASSLWGGTAGGEKLFFGSGTQLSVL.

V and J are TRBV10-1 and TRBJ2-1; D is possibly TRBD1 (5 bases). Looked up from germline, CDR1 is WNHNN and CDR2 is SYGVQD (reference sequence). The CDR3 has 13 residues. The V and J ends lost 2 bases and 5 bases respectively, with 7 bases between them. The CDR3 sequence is CASSEGAHNEQFF. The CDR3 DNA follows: TGCGCCAGCAGTGAGGGGGCGCACAATGAGCAGTTCTTC.

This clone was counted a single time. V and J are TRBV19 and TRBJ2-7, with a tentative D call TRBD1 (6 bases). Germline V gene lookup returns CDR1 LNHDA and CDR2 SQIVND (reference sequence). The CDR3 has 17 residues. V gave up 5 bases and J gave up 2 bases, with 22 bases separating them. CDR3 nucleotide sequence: TGTGCCAGTAGTGCCTTCCGACAGGACGCCGGCCCCTACGAGCAGTACTTC. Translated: CASSAFRQDAGPYEQYF.

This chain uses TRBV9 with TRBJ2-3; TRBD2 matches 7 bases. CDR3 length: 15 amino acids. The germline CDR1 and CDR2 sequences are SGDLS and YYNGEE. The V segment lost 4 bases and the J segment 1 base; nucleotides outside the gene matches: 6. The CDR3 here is CASSTSSGGTDTQYF. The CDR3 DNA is TGTGCCAGCAGCACTTCTAGCGGAGGCACAGATACGCAGTATTTT.

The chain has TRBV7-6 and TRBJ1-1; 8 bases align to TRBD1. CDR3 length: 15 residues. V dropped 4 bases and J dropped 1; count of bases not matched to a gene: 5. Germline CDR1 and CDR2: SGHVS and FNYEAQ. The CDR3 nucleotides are TGTGCCAGCAGCTATACGACAGGGGAGAACACTGAAGCTTTCTTT. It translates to CASSYTTGENTEAFF. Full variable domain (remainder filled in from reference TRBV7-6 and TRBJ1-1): GAGVSQSPRYKVTKRGQDVALRCDPISGHVSLYWYRQALGQGPEFLTYFNYEAQQDKSGLPNDRFSAERPEGSISTLTIQRTEQRDSAMYRCASSYTTGENTEAFFGQGTRLTVV.

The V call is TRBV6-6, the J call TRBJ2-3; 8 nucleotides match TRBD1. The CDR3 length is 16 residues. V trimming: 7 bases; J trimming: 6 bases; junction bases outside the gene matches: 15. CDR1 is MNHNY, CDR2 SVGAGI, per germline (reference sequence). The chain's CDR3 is CASTPPRQGTYDTQYF. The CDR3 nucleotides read TGTGCCAGCACCCCCCCCCGACAGGGGACATATGATACGCAGTATTTT.

The DNA of the CDR3 is TGTGCCAGTAGTATAGAGGGACTAGCGGGAGTGGAGACCCAGTACTTC. Its protein product is CASSIEGLAGVETQYF. The chain has TRBV19 and TRBJ2-5; 14 bases are a match to TRBD2. Germline trimming cut 0 bases from V and 5 bases from J; bases unmatched to any gene: 2. The CDR3 spans 16 residues. The germline V gene encodes CDR1 LNHDA and CDR2 SQIVND (reference sequence).

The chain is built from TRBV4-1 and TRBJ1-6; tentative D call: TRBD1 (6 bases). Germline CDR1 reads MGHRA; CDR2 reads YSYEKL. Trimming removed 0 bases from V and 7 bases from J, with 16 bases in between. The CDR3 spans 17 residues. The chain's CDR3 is CASSQEVNQGTNSPLHF. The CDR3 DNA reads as TGCGCCAGCAGCCAAGAGGTCAACCAGGGGACCAATTCACCCCTCCACTTT.

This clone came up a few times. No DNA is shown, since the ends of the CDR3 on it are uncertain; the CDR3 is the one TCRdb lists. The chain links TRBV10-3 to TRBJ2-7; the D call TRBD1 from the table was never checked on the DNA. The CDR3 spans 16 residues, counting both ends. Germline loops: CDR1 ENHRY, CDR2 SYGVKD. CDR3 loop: CAISEFGPGMYHEQYF.

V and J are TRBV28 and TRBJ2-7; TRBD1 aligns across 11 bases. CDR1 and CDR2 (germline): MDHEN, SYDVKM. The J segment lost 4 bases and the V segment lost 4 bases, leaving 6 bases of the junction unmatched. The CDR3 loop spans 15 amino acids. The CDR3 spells CASSSGGQGEYEQYF. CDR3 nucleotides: TGTGCCAGCAGTTCGGGGGGACAGGGGGAATACGAGCAGTACTTC.

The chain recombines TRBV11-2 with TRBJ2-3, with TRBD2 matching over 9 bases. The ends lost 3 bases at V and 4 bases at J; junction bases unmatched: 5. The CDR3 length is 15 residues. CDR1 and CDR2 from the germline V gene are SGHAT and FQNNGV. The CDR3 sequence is CASSFKGLAPDTQYF. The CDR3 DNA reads TGTGCCAGCAGCTTTAAGGGACTAGCTCCAGATACGCAGTATTTT.